This is a list of T cell receptor beta chains from one sample in a study of cytomegalovirus exposure and HLA in healthy donors. Sequencing was performed with immunoSEQ multiplex PCR; in TCRdb, only in-frame clones are kept and a portion is missing. The data hold approximately 150,000 clones, with less than 85% observed a single time. Sequencing was performed on PBMCs. Receptor source: a man aged 18 to 29 in good health and CMV-seronegative. Both conserved end residues are part of each CDR3. The D gene is left open where the match is weak. Part of the rows lack a size; the others show once, few, many or a class for expanded clones.

j_call: TRBJ1-3
d_call: NA
v_call: TRBV2
clone_size: NA
cdr3_nt: TGTGCCAGCATAAGAGGGTTATACTCTGGAAACACCATATATTTT
cdr3_aa: CASIRGLYSGNTIYF

j_call: TRBJ2-1
d_call: TRBD2
v_call: TRBV28
clone_size: NA
cdr3_nt: TGTGCCAGCAGGACCGGGACTAGCGGATACAATGAGCAGTTCTTC
cdr3_aa: CASRTGTSGYNEQFF

j_call: TRBJ1-1
d_call: TRBD1
v_call: TRBV9
clone_size: once
cdr3_nt: TGTGCCAGCAGCGGAAGGGACAGTTACACTGAAGCTTTCTTT
cdr3_aa: CASSGRDSYTEAFF

j_call: TRBJ2-7
d_call: NA
v_call: TRBV6-5
clone_size: NA
cdr3_nt: TGTGCCAGCAGTTACTCGGAGGGGGCTGAGGAGCAGTACTTC
cdr3_aa: CASSYSEGAEEQYF

j_call: TRBJ2-7
d_call: NA
v_call: TRBV7-9
clone_size: NA
cdr3_nt: TGTGCCAGCAGCTATACAGTTACCTCCTACGAGCAGTACTTC
cdr3_aa: CASSYTVTSYEQYF

j_call: TRBJ1-3
d_call: NA
v_call: TRBV6-6
clone_size: NA
cdr3_nt: TGTGCCAGCACATACGCCCCCCCGACAGCCATATATTTT
cdr3_aa: CASTYAPPTAIYF

j_call: TRBJ1-2
d_call: TRBD1
v_call: TRBV7-9
clone_size: NA
cdr3_nt: TGTGCCAGCAGGGTGACAGGGGATCACTATGGCTACACCTTC
cdr3_aa: CASRVTGDHYGYTF

j_call: TRBJ2-5
d_call: TRBD1
v_call: TRBV7-2
clone_size: NA
cdr3_nt: TGTGCCAGCAGCTTAGACCAGGGACAGGAGACCCAGTACTTC
cdr3_aa: CASSLDQGQETQYF

j_call: TRBJ2-7
d_call: NA
v_call: TRBV25-1
clone_size: NA
cdr3_nt: TGTGCCAGCAGTGAACAGGGAGGTGGCTACGAGCAGTACTTC
cdr3_aa: CASSEQGGGYEQYF

j_call: TRBJ2-3
d_call: NA
v_call: TRBV19
clone_size: NA
cdr3_nt: TGTGCCAGTACACAGGGATCGTCCACAGATACGCAGTATTTT
cdr3_aa: CASTQGSSTDTQYF

j_call: TRBJ2-5
d_call: TRBD2
v_call: TRBV27
clone_size: NA
cdr3_nt: TGTGCCAGCAGTTTATTGGGACTAGCGGGCTTTGCCCCCAAGGAGACCCAGTACTTC
cdr3_aa: CASSLLGLAGFAPKETQYF

j_call: TRBJ2-1
d_call: NA
v_call: TRBV15
clone_size: NA
cdr3_nt: TGTGCCACCAGCAGAGCTTGGGCGGACACCTCCTACAATGAGCAGTTCTTC
cdr3_aa: CATSRAWADTSYNEQFF

j_call: TRBJ2-7
d_call: TRBD1
v_call: TRBV6-5
clone_size: few
cdr3_nt: TGTGCCAGCGGGGACAGGGGCGACGAGCAGTACTTC
cdr3_aa: CASGDRGDEQYF

j_call: TRBJ2-1
d_call: TRBD2
v_call: TRBV25-1
clone_size: NA
cdr3_nt: TGTGCCAGCAATACGGGGGGGCCTAAAAATGAGCAGTTCTTC
cdr3_aa: CASNTGGPKNEQFF

j_call: TRBJ1-2
d_call: NA
v_call: TRBV7-9
clone_size: once
cdr3_nt: TGTGCCAGCAGCTTCATTTCGGGGTATGGCTACACCTTC
cdr3_aa: CASSFISGYGYTF

j_call: TRBJ1-2
d_call: NA
v_call: TRBV7-9
clone_size: NA
cdr3_nt: TGTGCCAGCAGCTTAGTTTGGGGCAACTATGGCTACACCTTC
cdr3_aa: CASSLVWGNYGYTF

j_call: TRBJ1-1
d_call: NA
v_call: TRBV2
clone_size: once
cdr3_nt: TGTGCCAGCAGTGAGTTTGTTTCTGCAGGGACTGAAGCTTTCTTT
cdr3_aa: CASSEFVSAGTEAFF

j_call: TRBJ2-7
d_call: NA
v_call: TRBV7-2
clone_size: NA
cdr3_nt: TGTGCCAGCAGCTCCTCGGGGTTCCCCTACGAGCAGTACTTC
cdr3_aa: CASSSSGFPYEQYF

j_call: TRBJ2-1
d_call: NA
v_call: TRBV2
clone_size: NA
cdr3_nt: TGTGCCAGCACCGAGGGGGAATCCTACAATGAGCAGTTCTTC
cdr3_aa: CASTEGESYNEQFF

j_call: TRBJ2-1
d_call: TRBD2
v_call: TRBV5-1
clone_size: NA
cdr3_nt: TGCGCCAGCGCGACTAGCGGGAGAGGGTGGAATGAGCAGTTCTTC
cdr3_aa: CASATSGRGWNEQFF

j_call: TRBJ2-7
d_call: TRBD1
v_call: TRBV7-2
clone_size: once
cdr3_nt: TGTGCCAGCAGCTCCCGACAGGGCTCCTACGAGCAGTACTTC
cdr3_aa: CASSSRQGSYEQYF

j_call: TRBJ2-1
d_call: TRBD2
v_call: TRBV10-3
clone_size: NA
cdr3_nt: TGTGCCATCAGTGAGTCGATTAGCGGGAGTAGGTACAATGAGCAGTTCTTC
cdr3_aa: CAISESISGSRYNEQFF

j_call: TRBJ1-1
d_call: NA
v_call: TRBV7-2
clone_size: NA
cdr3_nt: TGTGCCAGCAGCCCACCCGGGAACACTGAAGCTTTCTTT
cdr3_aa: CASSPPGNTEAFF

j_call: TRBJ2-7
d_call: NA
v_call: TRBV6-5
clone_size: once
cdr3_nt: TGTGCCATCTCCCTAGTGGGGCAGTCTTACGAGCAGTACTTC
cdr3_aa: CAISLVGQSYEQYF

j_call: TRBJ1-1
d_call: NA
v_call: TRBV4-2
clone_size: NA
cdr3_nt: TGTGCCAGCAGCCAAGATTCCGGGAGAATGAACACTGAAGCTTTCTTT
cdr3_aa: CASSQDSGRMNTEAFF

j_call: TRBJ2-7
d_call: NA
v_call: TRBV2
clone_size: NA
cdr3_nt: TGTGCCAGCAGTGGGTCACAGGGCGGTTTCCACGAGCAGTACTTC
cdr3_aa: CASSGSQGGFHEQYF

j_call: TRBJ2-4
d_call: NA
v_call: TRBV4-2
clone_size: NA
cdr3_nt: TGTGCCAGCAGCCAAACAGGGCCCCAGGGGAACATTCAGTACTTC
cdr3_aa: CASSQTGPQGNIQYF

j_call: TRBJ2-7
d_call: TRBD2
v_call: TRBV18
clone_size: NA
cdr3_nt: TGTGCCAGCTCACCAGGGACTAGCTACGAGCAGTACTTC
cdr3_aa: CASSPGTSYEQYF

j_call: TRBJ2-2
d_call: NA
v_call: TRBV6-5
clone_size: NA
cdr3_nt: TGTGCCAGCAGCCCCCAAACCGGGACATCCGGGGAGCTGTTTTTT
cdr3_aa: CASSPQTGTSGELFF

j_call: TRBJ1-2
d_call: NA
v_call: TRBV6-1
clone_size: once
cdr3_nt: TGTGCCAGCAGTGTTGTAGGCTGGGCCGCCTATGGCTACACCTTC
cdr3_aa: CASSVVGWAAYGYTF

j_call: TRBJ1-5
d_call: NA
v_call: TRBV18
clone_size: NA
cdr3_nt: TGTGCCAGCTCACCTATAGCGGTTGTTCAGCCCCAGCATTTT
cdr3_aa: CASSPIAVVQPQHF

j_call: TRBJ2-1
d_call: NA
v_call: TRBV15
clone_size: NA
cdr3_nt: TGTGCCACCAGCAGAGATTATAGCGGATACAATGAGCAGTTCTTC
cdr3_aa: CATSRDYSGYNEQFF

j_call: TRBJ1-4
d_call: NA
v_call: TRBV6-5
clone_size: NA
cdr3_nt: TGTGCCAGCAGTACTCAGGGCGGTGAAAAACTGTTTTTT
cdr3_aa: CASSTQGGEKLFF

j_call: TRBJ2-7
d_call: NA
v_call: TRBV2
clone_size: once
cdr3_nt: TGTGCCAGCAGTGGGGGGGATGAAAACGAGCAGTACTTC
cdr3_aa: CASSGGDENEQYF

j_call: TRBJ2-7
d_call: NA
v_call: TRBV18
clone_size: NA
cdr3_nt: TGTGCCAGCTCACCGGTCGGGTTTCGGGACGAGCAGTACTTC
cdr3_aa: CASSPVGFRDEQYF

j_call: TRBJ1-1
d_call: TRBD1
v_call: TRBV2
clone_size: NA
cdr3_nt: TGTGCCAGCAGTGTACAGGGACAGGGGAACACTGAAGCTTTCTTT
cdr3_aa: CASSVQGQGNTEAFF

j_call: TRBJ2-2
d_call: NA
v_call: TRBV9
clone_size: NA
cdr3_nt: TGTGCCAGCAGCGTTACAGGAGCGAACACCGGGGAGCTGTTTTTT
cdr3_aa: CASSVTGANTGELFF

j_call: TRBJ2-7
d_call: NA
v_call: TRBV14
clone_size: NA
cdr3_nt: TGTGCCAGCAGCCAAGCATTCGAGCAGTACTTC
cdr3_aa: CASSQAFEQYF

j_call: TRBJ2-2
d_call: NA
v_call: TRBV29-1
clone_size: NA
cdr3_nt: TGCAGCGTTGGGGAGGTGTCCACCGGGGAGCTGTTTTTT
cdr3_aa: CSVGEVSTGELFF

j_call: TRBJ2-2
d_call: TRBD1
v_call: TRBV27
clone_size: NA
cdr3_nt: TGTGCCAGCAGGGGACAGGAGCCCGCCGGGGAGCTGTTTTTT
cdr3_aa: CASRGQEPAGELFF

j_call: TRBJ1-2
d_call: NA
v_call: TRBV29-1
clone_size: NA
cdr3_nt: TGCAGCGGTGCCAGGGGAGATGGCTACACCTTC
cdr3_aa: CSGARGDGYTF

j_call: TRBJ1-6
d_call: NA
v_call: TRBV6-6
clone_size: few
cdr3_nt: TGTGCCAGCAGTTACAGCAATTCACCCCTCCACTTT
cdr3_aa: CASSYSNSPLHF

j_call: TRBJ2-5
d_call: NA
v_call: TRBV29-1
clone_size: once
cdr3_nt: TGCAGCCCCCGAATTGTGTTGAAGACAGAGACTCAAGAGACCCAGTACTTC
cdr3_aa: CSPRIVLKTETQETQYF

j_call: TRBJ2-1
d_call: TRBD2
v_call: TRBV7-9
clone_size: few
cdr3_nt: TGTGCCAGCAGCTTACGTCAGATCGGACTAGCCTCCTACAATGAGCAGTTCTTC
cdr3_aa: CASSLRQIGLASYNEQFF

j_call: TRBJ2-3
d_call: NA
v_call: TRBV11-3
clone_size: NA
cdr3_nt: TGTGCCAGCAGCTTAGTCGCAGATACGCAGTATTTT
cdr3_aa: CASSLVADTQYF

j_call: TRBJ2-1
d_call: NA
v_call: TRBV29-1
clone_size: NA
cdr3_nt: TGCAGCGTTGAAGGACAGTCAGGGTACGATGAGCAGTTCTTC
cdr3_aa: CSVEGQSGYDEQFF

j_call: TRBJ2-7
d_call: NA
v_call: TRBV4-1
clone_size: once
cdr3_nt: TGCGCCAGCAGCCAAGGAGCCTCCCGAGAAACCTACGAGCAGTACTTC
cdr3_aa: CASSQGASRETYEQYF

j_call: TRBJ2-2
d_call: TRBD2
v_call: TRBV11-3
clone_size: NA
cdr3_nt: TGTGCCAGCTCGGGGGGTACCGGGGAGCTGTTTTTT
cdr3_aa: CASSGGTGELFF

j_call: TRBJ2-3
d_call: TRBD1
v_call: TRBV5-6
clone_size: few
cdr3_nt: TGTGCCAGCAGCTTGTTGGACAGGAGCCCCACAGATACGCAGTATTTT
cdr3_aa: CASSLLDRSPTDTQYF

j_call: TRBJ1-5
d_call: NA
v_call: TRBV2
clone_size: NA
cdr3_nt: TGTGCCAGCTCCCCTCCGAGCAATCAGCCCCAGCATTTT
cdr3_aa: CASSPPSNQPQHF

j_call: TRBJ2-7
d_call: TRBD1
v_call: TRBV2
clone_size: once
cdr3_nt: TGTGCCAGCAGTGGGGACAGGGGCTACGAGCAGTACTTC
cdr3_aa: CASSGDRGYEQYF

j_call: TRBJ1-6
d_call: TRBD1
v_call: TRBV6-1
clone_size: NA
cdr3_nt: TGTGCCAGCAGTGAACCAGGACAGGCAACATATTCACCCCTCCACTTT
cdr3_aa: CASSEPGQATYSPLHF